Listed below are T cell receptor beta chains from one sample, sequenced in a study of blood T cell repertoires in COVID-19. Clones were read by immunoSEQ multiplex PCR, and TCRdb kept only the in-frame ones, dropping some. Of about 310,000 clones listed, approximately 88% are singletons. The sequencing sample was made of PBMCs or T cells enriched from blood (not recorded which). These receptors were obtained from a woman aged 18-30 years who had recovered from COVID-19. The CDR3 runs from the conserved cysteine through the conserved F or W. Each record gives: J gene, V gene, D gene, clone size, CDR3 DNA, CDR3 protein. A D gene is named only where the DNA matches it firmly. Clone size appears in some rows only: once, few, many, or a class for an expanded clone.

J gene: TRBJ1-1; V gene: TRBV7-6; D gene: -; clone size: -; CDR3 DNA: TGTGCCAGCAGCTTAGACCAGGGGTACACTGAAGCTTTCTTT; CDR3 protein: CASSLDQGYTEAFF
J gene: TRBJ1-1; V gene: TRBV5-1; D gene: -; clone size: -; CDR3 DNA: TGCGCCAGCAGCTACTCCGGGAGCAGCACTGAAGCTTTCTTT; CDR3 protein: CASSYSGSSTEAFF
J gene: TRBJ1-3; V gene: TRBV9; D gene: -; clone size: -; CDR3 DNA: TGTGCCAGCAGCGTAGCTAGCTCTGGAAACACCATATATTTT; CDR3 protein: CASSVASSGNTIYF
J gene: TRBJ1-5; V gene: TRBV6-2/TRBV6-3; D gene: -; clone size: -; CDR3 DNA: TGTGCCAGCAGTTACCAGGCTCCGTATAGCAATCAGCCCCAGCATTTT; CDR3 protein: CASSYQAPYSNQPQHF
J gene: TRBJ1-6; V gene: TRBV7-9; D gene: TRBD1; clone size: -; CDR3 DNA: TGTGCCAGCAGCTTAGCGCTAGGGGGACAGGGGTCACCCCTCCACTTT; CDR3 protein: CASSLALGGQGSPLHF
J gene: TRBJ2-7; V gene: TRBV9; D gene: -; clone size: once; CDR3 DNA: TGTGCCAGCAGCCGGACAGCGGCTTCCTACGAGCAGTACTTC; CDR3 protein: CASSRTAASYEQYF
J gene: TRBJ1-1; V gene: TRBV19; D gene: -; clone size: -; CDR3 DNA: TGTGCCAGTACAAGGGGTCAGAACACTGAAGCTTTCTTT; CDR3 protein: CASTRGQNTEAFF
J gene: TRBJ2-7; V gene: TRBV11-1; D gene: -; clone size: once; CDR3 DNA: TGTGCCAGCAGCAACCTACTTACAGGGATCTCCTACGAGCAGTACTTC; CDR3 protein: CASSNLLTGISYEQYF
J gene: TRBJ2-5; V gene: TRBV24-1; D gene: -; clone size: -; CDR3 DNA: TGTGCCACCAGTGATCCGTCAGGGCATGGGGAGACCCAGTACTTC; CDR3 protein: CATSDPSGHGETQYF
J gene: TRBJ2-1; V gene: TRBV27; D gene: -; clone size: once; CDR3 DNA: TGTGCCAGCATCTCGAGGTCGGGAGTTGGGTACTACAATGAGCAGTTCTTC; CDR3 protein: CASISRSGVGYYNEQFF
J gene: TRBJ2-7; V gene: TRBV27; D gene: -; clone size: medium-sized; CDR3 DNA: TGTGCCAGCAGTTTATCCAGGGCCTACGAGCAGTACTTC; CDR3 protein: CASSLSRAYEQYF
J gene: TRBJ1-5; V gene: TRBV4-1; D gene: TRBD1; clone size: -; CDR3 DNA: TGCGCCAGCAGCCAAGATGTTGCGGAGGGGGCTCAGCCCCAGCATTTT; CDR3 protein: CASSQDVAEGAQPQHF
J gene: TRBJ2-4; V gene: TRBV7-6; D gene: -; clone size: -; CDR3 DNA: TGTGCCAGCAGCTTTGGGACTTCTAACATTCAGTACTTC; CDR3 protein: CASSFGTSNIQYF
J gene: TRBJ2-3; V gene: TRBV18; D gene: TRBD1; clone size: -; CDR3 DNA: TGTGCCAGCTCACTTGGGACAGGGGGCGCGGATACGCAGTATTTT; CDR3 protein: CASSLGTGGADTQYF
J gene: TRBJ1-1; V gene: TRBV4-3; D gene: TRBD1; clone size: -; CDR3 DNA: TGCGCCAGCAGCTTACAGGGGAGGATGGCTGAAGCTTTCTTT; CDR3 protein: CASSLQGRMAEAFF
J gene: TRBJ2-7; V gene: TRBV4-2; D gene: -; clone size: -; CDR3 DNA: TGTGCCAGCAGCCAAGGCGGAGGTAGCGGCTACTACGAGCAGTACTTC; CDR3 protein: CASSQGGGSGYYEQYF
J gene: TRBJ1-5; V gene: TRBV6-5; D gene: -; clone size: once; CDR3 DNA: TGTGCCAGCAGTTACTCGATGGAGGGCCAGCCCCAGCATTTT; CDR3 protein: CASSYSMEGQPQHF
J gene: TRBJ1-2; V gene: TRBV3-1/TRBV3-2; D gene: -; clone size: once; CDR3 DNA: TGTGCCAGCAGCCCAGTTCTTGATGTTCCCTACTATGGCTACACCTTC; CDR3 protein: CASSPVLDVPYYGYTF
J gene: TRBJ2-4; V gene: TRBV19; D gene: -; clone size: once; CDR3 DNA: TGTGCCAGTAGTATTAACAGAGAAAACATTCAGTACTTC; CDR3 protein: CASSINRENIQYF
J gene: TRBJ2-7; V gene: TRBV23-1; D gene: -; clone size: -; CDR3 DNA: TGCGCCAGCAGTCAATCAGCGCACTTCTTCTCCTACGAGCAGTACTTC; CDR3 protein: CASSQSAHFFSYEQYF
J gene: TRBJ1-2; V gene: TRBV16; D gene: -; clone size: -; CDR3 DNA: TGTGCCAGCAGCCCTGGTGAGCCCGGCTACACCTTC; CDR3 protein: CASSPGEPGYTF
J gene: TRBJ2-7; V gene: TRBV28; D gene: -; clone size: -; CDR3 DNA: TGTGCCAGCAGTAAACCCGGACAGACTTACGAGCAGTACTTC; CDR3 protein: CASSKPGQTYEQYF
J gene: TRBJ1-5; V gene: TRBV5-1; D gene: TRBD1; clone size: few; CDR3 DNA: TGCGCCAGCAGCTTGACAGGGGGGGGCAATCAGCCCCAGCATTTT; CDR3 protein: CASSLTGGGNQPQHF
J gene: TRBJ1-6; V gene: TRBV5-4; D gene: -; clone size: once; CDR3 DNA: TGTGCCAGCAGCCGGGCCAGGGGCGCGGAAGGTAATTCACCCCTCCACTTT; CDR3 protein: CASSRARGAEGNSPLHF
J gene: TRBJ2-2; V gene: TRBV7-3; D gene: -; clone size: -; CDR3 DNA: TGTGCCAGCAGCTCCCAGGGGTCGACCGGGGAGCTGTTTTTT; CDR3 protein: CASSSQGSTGELFF
J gene: TRBJ1-2; V gene: TRBV5-5; D gene: TRBD1; clone size: -; CDR3 DNA: TGTGCCAGCAGCTCCTCTCCCTTATACAGGGGGCCCTATGGCTACACCTTC; CDR3 protein: CASSSSPLYRGPYGYTF
J gene: TRBJ2-1; V gene: TRBV6-5; D gene: -; clone size: -; CDR3 DNA: TGTGCCAGCAGTTACCCGGGGGTCGGGTGGAATGAGCAGTTCTTC; CDR3 protein: CASSYPGVGWNEQFF
J gene: TRBJ2-6; V gene: TRBV15; D gene: -; clone size: -; CDR3 DNA: TGTGCCACCAGCAGAGATTCGGTTCCTGGGGCCAACGTCCTGACTTTC; CDR3 protein: CATSRDSVPGANVLTF
J gene: TRBJ2-3; V gene: TRBV11-3; D gene: TRBD1; clone size: -; CDR3 DNA: TGTGCCAGCAGCGTCGAGGGACAGGATACAGATACGCAGTATTTT; CDR3 protein: CASSVEGQDTDTQYF
J gene: TRBJ1-3; V gene: TRBV5-6; D gene: TRBD1; clone size: -; CDR3 DNA: TGTGCCAGCAGCTGGGCCCTACAGGGGAGTTTCAACACCATATATTTT; CDR3 protein: CASSWALQGSFNTIYF
J gene: TRBJ2-3; V gene: TRBV4-1; D gene: TRBD2; clone size: -; CDR3 DNA: TGCGCCAGCAGCCATCAGCGGGGTTCGGGAGATACGCAGTATTTT; CDR3 protein: CASSHQRGSGDTQYF
J gene: TRBJ1-1; V gene: TRBV12-3/TRBV12-4; D gene: -; clone size: -; CDR3 DNA: TGTGCCAGCAGTTTCCGGACTGAAACTGAAGCTTTCTTT; CDR3 protein: CASSFRTETEAFF
J gene: TRBJ2-3; V gene: TRBV7-6; D gene: TRBD2; clone size: -; CDR3 DNA: TGTGCCAGCAGCTTCGGGCTAGCGGGTGGCGCAGATACGCAGTATTTT; CDR3 protein: CASSFGLAGGADTQYF
J gene: TRBJ2-1; V gene: TRBV27; D gene: -; clone size: -; CDR3 DNA: TGTGCCAGCAGTTTATTTGGCGGGAATGAGCAGTTCTTC; CDR3 protein: CASSLFGGNEQFF
J gene: TRBJ2-3; V gene: TRBV11-2; D gene: TRBD1; clone size: -; CDR3 DNA: TGTGCCAGCAGCGGGGACAGGGCGCCAGATACGCAGTATTTT; CDR3 protein: CASSGDRAPDTQYF
J gene: TRBJ1-1; V gene: TRBV11-2; D gene: -; clone size: -; CDR3 DNA: TGTGCCAGCAGCTTCTCGGGGTTGGTCACTGAAGCTTTCTTT; CDR3 protein: CASSFSGLVTEAFF
J gene: TRBJ2-2; V gene: TRBV10-1; D gene: TRBD2; clone size: -; CDR3 DNA: TGCGCCAGCAAGGTTTGGCGGGAGGGCCTGGGCGGGGAGCTGTTTTTT; CDR3 protein: CASKVWREGLGGELFF